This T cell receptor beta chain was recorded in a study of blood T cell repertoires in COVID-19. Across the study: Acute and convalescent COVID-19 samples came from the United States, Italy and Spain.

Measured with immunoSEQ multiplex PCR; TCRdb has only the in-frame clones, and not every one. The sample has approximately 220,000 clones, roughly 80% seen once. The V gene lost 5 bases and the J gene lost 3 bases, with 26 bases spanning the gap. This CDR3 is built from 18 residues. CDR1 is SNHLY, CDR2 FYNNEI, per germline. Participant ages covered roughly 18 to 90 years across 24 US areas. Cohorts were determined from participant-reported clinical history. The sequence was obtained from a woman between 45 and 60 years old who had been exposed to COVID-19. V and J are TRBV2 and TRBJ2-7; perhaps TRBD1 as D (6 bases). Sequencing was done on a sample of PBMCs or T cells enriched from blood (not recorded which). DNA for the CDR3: TGTGCCAGCAGTTTCCCGAAGAGGAAGGCGGACAGAGGCTACGAGCAGTACTTC. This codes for CASSFPKRKADRGYEQYF.